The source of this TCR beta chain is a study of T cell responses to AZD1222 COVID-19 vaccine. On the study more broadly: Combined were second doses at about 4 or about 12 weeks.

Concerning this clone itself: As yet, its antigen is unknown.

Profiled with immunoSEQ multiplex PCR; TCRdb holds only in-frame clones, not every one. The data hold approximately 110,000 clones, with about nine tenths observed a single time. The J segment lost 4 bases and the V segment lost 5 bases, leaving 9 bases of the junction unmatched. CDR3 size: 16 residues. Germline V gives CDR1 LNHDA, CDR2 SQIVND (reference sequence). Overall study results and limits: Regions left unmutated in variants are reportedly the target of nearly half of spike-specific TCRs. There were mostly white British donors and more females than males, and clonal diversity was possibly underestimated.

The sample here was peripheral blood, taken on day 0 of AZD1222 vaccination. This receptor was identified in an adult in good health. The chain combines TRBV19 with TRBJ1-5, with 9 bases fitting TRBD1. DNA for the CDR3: TGTGCCAGTAGTCCGACGGAGACAGGGGGGAATCAGCCCCAGCATTTT. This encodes CASSPTETGGNQPQHF.